These T cell receptor beta chains were read from a single sample in a study of graft-versus-host responses after intestinal transplantation. Here immunoSEQ multiplex PCR was the method, and the copy in TCRdb shows in-frame clones only, minus some. Of some 87,000 clones in the sample, over 85% were seen once. These receptors are not linked to any known antigen. The sample here was unstimulated CD4+ T cells sorted from spleen or lymph node cells, taken before intestinal transplant. These receptors all come from a human donor who received an intestinal transplant. CDR3s include the opening cysteine and the closing phenylalanine or tryptophan. The order of the fields is V gene, J gene, CDR3 protein.

V gene: TRBV5-1; J gene: TRBJ2-1; CDR3 protein: CASSIGMVAGAGNEQFF
V gene: TRBV5-1; J gene: TRBJ2-7; CDR3 protein: CASSGTRRDEQYF
V gene: TRBV4-1; J gene: TRBJ2-5; CDR3 protein: CASRVAGQETQYF
V gene: TRBV30; J gene: TRBJ1-2; CDR3 protein: CAWSEDRRFYGYTF
V gene: TRBV6-5; J gene: TRBJ2-7; CDR3 protein: CASSVSQARGDEQYF
V gene: TRBV19; J gene: TRBJ2-5; CDR3 protein: CASSRKQFQETQYF
V gene: TRBV10-2; J gene: TRBJ1-5; CDR3 protein: CASNPGGSNQPQHF
V gene: TRBV2; J gene: TRBJ1-2; CDR3 protein: CASQESYAYGYTF
V gene: TRBV11-2; J gene: TRBJ2-7; CDR3 protein: CASSLGLAVPGQYF
V gene: TRBV6-5; J gene: TRBJ1-5; CDR3 protein: CASSEEDSNQPQHF
V gene: TRBV6-6; J gene: TRBJ2-2; CDR3 protein: CASREPPNTGELFF
V gene: TRBV27; J gene: TRBJ2-7; CDR3 protein: CASSFRFRGTGYYEQYF
V gene: TRBV5-1; J gene: TRBJ2-1; CDR3 protein: CASSLGQANGEQFF
V gene: TRBV28; J gene: TRBJ2-4; CDR3 protein: CASSLRKGAKNIQYF
V gene: TRBV4-1; J gene: TRBJ2-7; CDR3 protein: CASSQVWSFLHSYEQYF
V gene: TRBV7-9; J gene: TRBJ2-3; CDR3 protein: CASSPRLEAGTDTQYF
V gene: TRBV2; J gene: TRBJ1-2; CDR3 protein: CASRDRGPYGYTF
V gene: TRBV5-1; J gene: TRBJ2-5; CDR3 protein: CASSRRVAGVTETQYF
V gene: TRBV5-6; J gene: TRBJ1-3; CDR3 protein: CASSSWTRFSGNTIYF
V gene: TRBV10-3; J gene: TRBJ2-5; CDR3 protein: CAISEGGVQETQYF
V gene: TRBV6-1; J gene: TRBJ2-3; CDR3 protein: CASSDRGQARTWDTQYF
V gene: TRBV6-1; J gene: TRBJ2-7; CDR3 protein: CASSDRTSGIDEQYF
V gene: TRBV6-6; J gene: TRBJ1-2; CDR3 protein: CASRAIADYGYTF
V gene: TRBV28; J gene: TRBJ2-7; CDR3 protein: CASIGGYYHEQYF
V gene: TRBV28; J gene: TRBJ2-1; CDR3 protein: CASSLYSGIYNEQFF
V gene: TRBV11-2; J gene: TRBJ2-1; CDR3 protein: CASSPDLALSSYNEQFF
V gene: TRBV4-2; J gene: TRBJ2-3; CDR3 protein: CASSQARGADTQYF
V gene: TRBV7-9; J gene: TRBJ2-2; CDR3 protein: CASSFPFGTSGANTGELFF
V gene: TRBV2; J gene: TRBJ2-7; CDR3 protein: CASNSDRGGSYEQYF
V gene: TRBV25-1; J gene: TRBJ1-2; CDR3 protein: CATGQGEAYGYTF
V gene: TRBV5-1; J gene: TRBJ2-3; CDR3 protein: CASSLSGLAGVTDTQYF
V gene: TRBV7-6; J gene: TRBJ2-1; CDR3 protein: CASSSRDFSYNEQFF
V gene: TRBV11-2; J gene: TRBJ2-7; CDR3 protein: CASSELRTYEQYF
V gene: TRBV4-2; J gene: TRBJ2-5; CDR3 protein: CASSPLGKGETQYF
V gene: TRBV5-5; J gene: TRBJ2-1; CDR3 protein: CASSFREVEYEQFF
V gene: TRBV28; J gene: TRBJ2-4; CDR3 protein: CASSRPAASIAKNIQYF
V gene: TRBV5-8; J gene: TRBJ1-2; CDR3 protein: CASSLVRVRGYTF
V gene: TRBV4-2; J gene: TRBJ1-5; CDR3 protein: CASSQGLTGAPAAQHF
V gene: TRBV7-2; J gene: TRBJ1-2; CDR3 protein: CASSPRRRPKGYTF
V gene: TRBV5-5; J gene: TRBJ1-1; CDR3 protein: CASRAKAGGASMNTEAFF
V gene: TRBV5-4; J gene: TRBJ1-1; CDR3 protein: CASSLARVFPRGHTEAFF
V gene: TRBV18; J gene: TRBJ1-2; CDR3 protein: CASSSELYGYTF
V gene: TRBV2; J gene: TRBJ2-1; CDR3 protein: CASSLYSGRAYNEQFF